This TCR beta chain emerged from a study of T cells after yellow fever vaccination. This clonotype was seen at least ten times. Antigen specificity is unknown. A 5'RACE template-switching step, the method used to make TCR cDNA, added a universal primer site and UMIs. Each CDR3 protein is one row after TCRdb ran MiXCR on the 5' RACE reads. The sample has 350,000 to 550,000 distinct CDR3 sequences, 18% seen once. Notes on the study in general: Reappearance after the booster was observed for most primary-vaccination clones (roughly 97% CD4, just over 85% CD8). Only a minor proportion of clonotypes was detected across both CD4 and CD8 compartments. FACS-sorted repertoires might harbor abundant contaminating clonotypes from the bulk population.

The CDR3 totals 15 residues. The germline V gene has CDR1 ENHRY and CDR2 SYGVKD. Losses at the gene ends were 8 bases for V and 2 bases for J; bases not matched to a gene: 4. The clonotype comes from a man aged 18 to 29 who received the YFV17D yellow fever vaccine. The chain couples TRBV10-3 to TRBJ2-3; 13 bases line up with TRBD2. This specimen was PBMCs, taken before the yellow fever booster vaccination. The CDR3 loop reads CAIAGTSGATDTQYF. The CDR3 DNA reads TGTGCCATCGCAGGGACTAGCGGGGCCACAGATACGCAGTATTTT.